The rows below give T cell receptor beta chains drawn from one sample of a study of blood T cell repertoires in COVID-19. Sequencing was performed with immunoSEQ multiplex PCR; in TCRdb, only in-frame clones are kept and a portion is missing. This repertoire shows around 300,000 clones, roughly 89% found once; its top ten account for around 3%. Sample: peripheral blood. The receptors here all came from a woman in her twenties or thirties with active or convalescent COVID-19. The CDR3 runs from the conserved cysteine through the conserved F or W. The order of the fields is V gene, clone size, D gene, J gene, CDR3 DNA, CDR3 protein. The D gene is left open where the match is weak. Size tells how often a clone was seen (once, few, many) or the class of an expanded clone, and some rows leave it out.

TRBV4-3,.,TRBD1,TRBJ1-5,TGCGCCAGCAGCCTAAGGCTACCGGGACAGGGGGGTGGAGTAGGCAATCAGCCCCAGCATTTT,CASSLRLPGQGGGVGNQPQHF
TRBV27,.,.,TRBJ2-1,TGTGCCTCTCATTCGGGGGATTTGGGATACAATGAGCAGTTCTTC,CASHSGDLGYNEQFF
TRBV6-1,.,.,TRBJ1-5,TGTGCCAGCAGTGATAGGGGAGGGACGGGCAATCAGCCCCAGCATTTT,CASSDRGGTGNQPQHF
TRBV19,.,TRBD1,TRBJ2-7,TGTGCCAGTAGTTCAAGTCGACAGGGAACGTACGAGCAGTACTTC,CASSSSRQGTYEQYF
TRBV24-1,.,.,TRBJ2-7,TGTGCCACCAGTGACGACACAAGCGAGCAGTACTTC,CATSDDTSEQYF
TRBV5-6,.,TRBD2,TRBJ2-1,TGTGCCAGCAGCTTCGCGGGGGGTACCTTATACAATGAGCAGTTCTTC,CASSFAGGTLYNEQFF
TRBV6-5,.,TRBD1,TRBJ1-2,TGTGCCAGCAGACCGACAGGGGGCGGCTATGGCTACACCTTC,CASRPTGGGYGYTF
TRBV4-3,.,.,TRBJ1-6,TGCGCCAGCAGCCAAGTCACAGGCGGCTCACCCCTCCACTTT,CASSQVTGGSPLHF
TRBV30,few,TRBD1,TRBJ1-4,TGTGCCTGGAGTGCGGTCAGGGGGCGCGGTGTAAGCGAAAAACTGTTTTTT,CAWSAVRGRGVSEKLFF
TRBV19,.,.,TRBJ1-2,TGTGCCAGTAGCCCTGGGACATTCCTTGGGGGCTACACCTTC,CASSPGTFLGGYTF
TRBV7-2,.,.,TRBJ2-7,TGTGCCAGCAGCCTTCAGGGGATTTCCTACGAGCAGTACTTC,CASSLQGISYEQYF
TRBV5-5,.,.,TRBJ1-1,TGTGCCAGCAGCTTCCCGACGACAGTGAACACTGAAGCTTTCTTT,CASSFPTTVNTEAFF
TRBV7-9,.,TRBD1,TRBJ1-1,TGTGCCAGCAGAGGGACAGGGGGGGTCACTGAAGCTTTCTTT,CASRGTGGVTEAFF
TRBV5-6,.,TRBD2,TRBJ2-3,TGTGCCAGCAGCATCCCCCCTAGCGGGGGGGCGGATACGCAGTATTTT,CASSIPPSGGADTQYF
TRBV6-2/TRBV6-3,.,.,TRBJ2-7,TGTGCCAGCAGTTATCGCGCCCGGGAGCAGTACTTC,CASSYRAREQYF
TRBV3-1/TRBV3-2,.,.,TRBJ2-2,TGTGCCAGCAGCCAATCCGTAAACACCGGGGAGCTGTTTTTT,CASSQSVNTGELFF
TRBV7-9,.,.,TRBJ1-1,TGTGCCAGCAGCTTTTTTTTCGGACAGAAGAACACTGAAGCTTTCTTT,CASSFFFGQKNTEAFF
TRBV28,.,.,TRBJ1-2,TGTGCCAGCACCCACCGGGAATTCGATTATGGCTACACCTTC,CASTHREFDYGYTF
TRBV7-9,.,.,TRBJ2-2,TGTGCCAGCAGCCCGCCGGTCGGTCAGGGGCCCGGGGAGCTGTTTTTT,CASSPPVGQGPGELFF
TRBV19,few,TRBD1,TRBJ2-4,TGTGCCAGTAGTATAAAACCAGGACAGGTAAAAAACATTCAGTACTTC,CASSIKPGQVKNIQYF
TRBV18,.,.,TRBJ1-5,TGTGCCAGCTCACCCCAGATTAGCAATCAGCCCCAGCATTTT,CASSPQISNQPQHF
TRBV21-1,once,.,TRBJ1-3,.,CASSPRVVGSGNTIYF
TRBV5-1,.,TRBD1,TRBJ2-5,TGCGCCAGCAGCCCACGGACAGGGGGAGAGACCCAGTACTTC,CASSPRTGGETQYF
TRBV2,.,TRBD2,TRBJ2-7,TGTGCCAGCAGCGCCGCGCCGGGACTAGCGGGGGACGAGCAGTACTTC,CASSAAPGLAGDEQYF
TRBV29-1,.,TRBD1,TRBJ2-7,TGCAGCGTAGGACAGGGCGGCTACGAGCAGTACTTC,CSVGQGGYEQYF
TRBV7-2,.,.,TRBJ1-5,TGTGCCAGCAGCTCTCAGCCAGGGTCGGGTCAGCCCCAGCATTTT,CASSSQPGSGQPQHF
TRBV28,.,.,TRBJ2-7,TGTGCCAGCAGACTAGCCCCCCACGAGCAGTACTTC,CASRLAPHEQYF
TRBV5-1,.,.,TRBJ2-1,TGCGCCAGCTCGCTACAGGGATCCTACAATGAGCAGTTCTTC,CASSLQGSYNEQFF
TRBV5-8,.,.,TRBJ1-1,TGTGCCAGCACCCTGAGCGGGGCCATGAACACTGAAGCTTTCTTT,CASTLSGAMNTEAFF
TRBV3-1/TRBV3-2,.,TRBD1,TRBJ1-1,TGTGCCAGCAGCCGCAGGACAGGGGGCACTGAAGCTTTCTTT,CASSRRTGGTEAFF
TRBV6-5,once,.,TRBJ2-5,TGTGCCAGCAGGGGCCGGACGGGAAAAGAGACCCAGTACTTC,CASRGRTGKETQYF
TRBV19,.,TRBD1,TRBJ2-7,TGTGCCAGTGGACCCACCGGGACAGGTTCACACGAGCAGTACTTC,CASGPTGTGSHEQYF
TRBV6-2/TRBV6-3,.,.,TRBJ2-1,TGTGCCAGCAGCCGAACAAATGAGCAGTTCTTC,CASSRTNEQFF
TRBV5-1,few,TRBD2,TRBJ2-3,TGCGCCAGCAGGCTAGCGGGATCAGACACAGATACGCAGTATTTT,CASRLAGSDTDTQYF
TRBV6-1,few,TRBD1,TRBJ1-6,TGTGCCAGCAGTGGCGGGGTGGGACAGGGAGGTTCACCCCTCCACTTT,CASSGGVGQGGSPLHF
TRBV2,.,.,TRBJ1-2,TGTGCCAGCAGTGCAAGTAGCAGTCCGTATGGCTACACCTTC,CASSASSSPYGYTF
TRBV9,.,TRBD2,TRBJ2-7,TGTGCCAGCAGCGTAAGAAGCGGGGGAGACGAGCAGTACTTC,CASSVRSGGDEQYF
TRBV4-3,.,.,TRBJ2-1,TGCGCCAGCAGCCAAGTAAAAGGAGGGGGGGCGAGAAATGAGCAGTTCTTC,CASSQVKGGGARNEQFF
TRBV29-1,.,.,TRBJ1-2,TGCAGCGTGGAAACCGATATACTCCCCTATGGCTACACCTTC,CSVETDILPYGYTF
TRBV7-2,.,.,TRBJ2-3,TGTGCCAGCAGCTCCAGAGGCAGAAACAGGTGGACAGATACGCAGTATTTT,CASSSRGRNRWTDTQYF
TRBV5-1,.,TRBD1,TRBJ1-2,TGCGCCAGCAGCTCCCATGAGGGGGCCGACTATGGCTACACCTTC,CASSSHEGADYGYTF
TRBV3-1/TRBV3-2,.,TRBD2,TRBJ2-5,TGTGCCAGCAGCCTCTCGGCTGGCGGGGGGAGGGAGACCCAGTACTTC,CASSLSAGGGRETQYF
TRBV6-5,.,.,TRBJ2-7,TGTGCCAGCAGTTCCCCCTCGACGCGGAACTCCTACGAGCAGTACTTC,CASSSPSTRNSYEQYF
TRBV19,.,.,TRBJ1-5,TGTGCCAGTAGTATGGAATGGGGGCACCTCAATCAGCCCCAGCATTTT,CASSMEWGHLNQPQHF
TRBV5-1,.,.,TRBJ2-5,TGCGCCAGCAGCTTGGCCGGGGGGCTCTCAGAGACCCAGTACTTC,CASSLAGGLSETQYF
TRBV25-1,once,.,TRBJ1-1,TGTGCCAGCAGCCCCCTGAGCGGGACCCCCGGGAACACTGAAGCTTTCTTT,CASSPLSGTPGNTEAFF
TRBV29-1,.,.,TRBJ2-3,TGCAGCGTTGCTATCTCGAGCACAGATACGCAGTATTTT,CSVAISSTDTQYF
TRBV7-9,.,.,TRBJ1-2,TGTGCCAGCAGCCAGACAGGAGACTATGGCTACACCTTC,CASSQTGDYGYTF